The present T cell receptor beta chain was sequenced within a study of regulatory T cells in long-lasting Graves disease. Sample time point: newly diagnosed GD, antithyroid drugs for less than 3 months. TCR sequences were obtained from RNA taken from PBMCs. At least ten counts were recorded for this clonotype. Trimming took 5 bases from V and 10 from J; bases not matched to a gene: 11. The germline CDR1 and CDR2 sequences are SNHLY and FYNNEI. This CDR3 is 14 amino acids long. Building the TCR beta libraries relied on iRepertoire HTBI primers, and CDR3 regions underwent Arm-PCR. TCRdb redid the calling of the multiplex PCR reads with MiXCR, one entry per CDR3 protein. Of around 500,000 distinct CDR3 sequences detected, 12% appear once; the ten largest clones hold roughly 8.9%. The same data also went into a second study, on T cells in Graves' hyperthyroidism and ophthalmopathy.

The source of this sequence is a woman aged 25-40 years with Graves disease. This chain uses TRBV2 with TRBJ1-1, with 9 positions matching TRBD1. The starting material was peripheral blood mononuclear cells (PBMCs), obtained at new diagnosis, from a patient treated with antithyroid drugs. Written as DNA, the CDR3 is TGTGCCAGCAGTTCCGGGACAGGGCTGCTGGGAGCTTTCTTT. Its protein is CASSSGTGLLGAFF.